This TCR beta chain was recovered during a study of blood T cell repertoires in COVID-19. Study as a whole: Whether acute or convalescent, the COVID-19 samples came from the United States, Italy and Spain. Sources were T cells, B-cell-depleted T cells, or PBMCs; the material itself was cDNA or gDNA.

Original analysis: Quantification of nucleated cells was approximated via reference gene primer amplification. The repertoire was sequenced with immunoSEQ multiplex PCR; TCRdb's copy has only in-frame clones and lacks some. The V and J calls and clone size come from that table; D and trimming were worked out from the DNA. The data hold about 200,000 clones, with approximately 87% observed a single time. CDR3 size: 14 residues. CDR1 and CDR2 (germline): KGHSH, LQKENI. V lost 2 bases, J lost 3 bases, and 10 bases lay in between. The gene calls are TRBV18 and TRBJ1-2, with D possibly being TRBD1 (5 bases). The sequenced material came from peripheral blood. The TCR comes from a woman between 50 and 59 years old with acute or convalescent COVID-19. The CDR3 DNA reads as TGTGCCAGCTCACCAGACAGAACCTACTATGGCTACACCTTC. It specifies CASSPDRTYYGYTF.